The T cell receptor beta chain under discussion was sequenced for a study of early T cells in non-severe SARS-CoV-2 infection. On the study more broadly: RNA in bulk from unsorted whole blood was sequenced, and chains were unpaired.

V was shortened by 4 bases and J by 3 bases, with 9 bases between the two germline ends. The CDR3 is 13 amino acids. The V gene's germline CDR1 is MNHNS and CDR2 SASEGT. This clonotype was seen at least ten times. Unique molecular identifiers were attached to individual cDNA molecules. TCRdb processed the 5' RACE reads anew with MiXCR; each CDR3 protein has one entry. Here the sample spans tens of thousands of distinct CDR3 sequences, 5.9% being singletons. This chain uses TRBV6-1 with TRBJ1-2; a possible D gene is TRBD1 (6 bases). The receptor's source is an adult who was a healthcare worker with PCR-confirmed SARS-CoV-2 infection or an uninfected control (not recorded which). The material sequenced was whole blood, taken at baseline. The CDR3 sequence: CASSGGQYYGYTF. Written as DNA, the CDR3 is TGTGCCAGCAGTGGAGGACAGTACTATGGCTACACCTTC.